The 10 T cell receptor beta chains listed next were all sequenced from one sample in a study of blood T cell repertoires in COVID-19. Generated by immunoSEQ multiplex PCR, the TCRdb table keeps only in-frame clones and is missing some. The sample shows more than 100,000 clones, roughly 85% of them seen only once. The sequencing sample was made of peripheral blood. These receptors came from a man aged 35-49 years with acute or convalescent COVID-19.

The chain carries TRBV7-6 and TRBJ2-2; D remains unclear. Trimming left V 5 bases short and J 6 bases short, with 16 bases between. The germline V gene has CDR1 SGHVS and CDR2 FNYEAQ. The CDR3 is 15 amino acids. CDR3 sequence (DNA): TGTGCCAGCAGCCAGTCTGACGGGTGGGCCGGGGAGCTGTTTTTT. Its translation: CASSQSDGWAGELFF.

V is TRBV5-1 and J is TRBJ2-1; TRBD1 might be the D (6 bases). Germline loops: CDR1 SGHRS, CDR2 YFSETQ. V was pared by 4 bases and J by 5 bases, with 16 bases between. The CDR3 spans 15 residues. CDR3 amino acids: CASSRVGATNNEQFF. The CDR3 DNA sequence: TGCGCCAGCAGCCGCGTGGGGGCTACAAACAATGAGCAGTTCTTC.

The chain recombines TRBV6-6 with TRBJ1-2; 7 positions match TRBD1. CDR1 and CDR2 from the germline V gene are MNHNY and SVGAGI (reference sequence). V lost 0 bases, J lost 12 bases, and 16 bases stayed unmatched. This CDR3 comprises 16 residues. The CDR3 DNA is TGTGCCAGCAGTTACTCCGGGACAGAGCTTCCTATGGCTAACACCTTC. The encoded protein is CASSYSGTELPMANTF.

This clone was picked up one time. V is TRBV27 and J is TRBJ1-5; 7 bases agree with TRBD1. In germline, CDR1 is MNHEY, CDR2 SMNVEV (reference sequence). The V segment lost 4 bases and the J segment 3 bases; nucleotides outside the gene matches: 3. This CDR3 spans 14 amino acids. CDR3 in DNA: TGTGCCAGCAGTTCTGGGACAGTCAATCAGCCCCAGCATTTT. Translation gives CASSSGTVNQPQHF.

The chain combines TRBV10-3 with TRBJ2-1, with D possibly being TRBD1 (6 bases). The V end lost 11 bases, the J end lost 7 bases, and 21 bases lay between the germline ends. The CDR3 has 14 amino acids. In germline, CDR1 is ENHRY, CDR2 SYGVKD. The CDR3 spells CAARRDTLLNEQFF. The CDR3 coding sequence is TGTGCCGCCCGCCGGGACACTCTTTTGAATGAGCAGTTCTTC.

J is TRBJ2-1 and V is TRBV11-2; 9 nucleotides align to TRBD2. Unmatched junction bases numbered 0, after V lost 1 base and J lost 2 bases. This CDR3 has 15 amino acids. In germline, CDR1 is SGHAT, CDR2 FQNNGV. This chain's CDR3 is CASSLASGAYNEQFF. As DNA, the CDR3 is TGTGCCAGCAGCTTAGCTAGCGGGGCCTACAATGAGCAGTTCTTC. Full variable domain (outside the CDR3, taken from reference TRBV11-2 and TRBJ2-1): EAGVAQSPRYKIIEKRQSVAFWCNPISGHATLYWYQQILGQGPKLLIQFQNNGVVDDSQLPKDRFSAERLKGVDSTLKIQPAKLEDSAVYLCASSLASGAYNEQFFGPGTRLTVL.

The V and J genes are TRBV7-2 and TRBJ2-3, with 7 bases matching TRBD1. The CDR3 contains 17 residues. Germline V gene sequence: CDR1 SGHTA, CDR2 FQGNSA. V was clipped by 0 bases and J by 2 bases; unmatched bases: 8. In DNA form, the CDR3 reads TGTGCCAGCAGCTTAGCCCCGGGACAGCCACACACAGATACGCAGTATTTT. Translating it yields CASSLAPGQPHTDTQYF.

The chain carries TRBV5-8 and TRBJ2-7; 10 bases are shared with TRBD1. The CDR3 is 16 residues long. Germline V gene lookup returns CDR1 SGHTS and CDR2 YDEGEE. V trimming: 2 bases; J trimming: 2 bases; junction bases outside the gene matches: 7. This CDR3 is CASSFVGGTGAYEQYF. CDR3 in DNA: TGTGCCAGCAGCTTTGTAGGTGGGACAGGGGCCTACGAGCAGTACTTC. Looking up the rest from reference TRBV5-8 and TRBJ2-7 gives the full variable domain: EAGVTQSPTHLIKTRGQQATLRCSPISGHTSVYWYQQALGLGLQFLLWYDEGEERNRGNFPPRFSGRQFPNYSSELNVNALELEDSALYLCASSFVGGTGAYEQYFGPGTRLTVT.

This chain's CDR3 is CASGLDSYNQPQHF. The CDR3 bases are TGTGCTAGTGGCCTAGACTCCTACAATCAGCCCCAGCATTTT. The genes are TRBV12-5 and TRBJ1-5, with D unresolved. This CDR3 contains 14 residues. Trimming took 6 bases from V and 3 from J, leaving 12 bases between them. Germline lookup yields CDR1 LGHNT and CDR2 FRNRAP.

V is TRBV29-1 and J is TRBJ1-1; D may be TRBD1 (6 bases). Germline V gives CDR1 SQVTM, CDR2 ANQGSEA. With 6 bases removed from V and 2 bases from J, the gap between germline ends came to 13 bases. The CDR3 sequence is 13 residues long. In DNA form, the CDR3 reads TGCAGCGTCTCGACAGGTGGCAACACTGAAGCTTTCTTT. Its translation: CSVSTGGNTEAFF.